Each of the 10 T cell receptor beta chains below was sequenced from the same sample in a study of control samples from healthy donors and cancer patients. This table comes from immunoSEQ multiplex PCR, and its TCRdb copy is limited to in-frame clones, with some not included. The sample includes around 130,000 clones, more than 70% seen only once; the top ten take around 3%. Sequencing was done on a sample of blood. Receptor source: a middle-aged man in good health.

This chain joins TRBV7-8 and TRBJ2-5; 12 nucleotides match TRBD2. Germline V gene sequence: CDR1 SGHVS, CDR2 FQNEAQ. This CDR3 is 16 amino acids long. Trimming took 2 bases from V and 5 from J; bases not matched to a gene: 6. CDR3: CASSLLAGGPWETQYF. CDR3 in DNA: TGTGCCAGCAGCTTACTAGCGGGGGGGCCCTGGGAGACCCAGTACTTC.

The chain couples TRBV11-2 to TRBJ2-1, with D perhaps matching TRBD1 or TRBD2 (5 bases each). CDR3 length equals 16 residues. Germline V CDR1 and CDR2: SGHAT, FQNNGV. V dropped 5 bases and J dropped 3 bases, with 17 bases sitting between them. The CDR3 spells CASSRLLGERYNEQFF. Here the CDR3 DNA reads TGTGCCAGCAGCCGTTTGTTGGGGGAACGCTACAATGAGCAGTTCTTC.

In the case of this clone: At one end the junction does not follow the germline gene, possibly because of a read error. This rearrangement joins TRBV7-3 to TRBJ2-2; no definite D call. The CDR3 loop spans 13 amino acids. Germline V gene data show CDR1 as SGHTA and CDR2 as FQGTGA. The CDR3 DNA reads TGTGCCGGCAGCGCAGTGGGTTTAGGGGAGCTGTTTTTT. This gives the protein CAGSAVGLGELFF.

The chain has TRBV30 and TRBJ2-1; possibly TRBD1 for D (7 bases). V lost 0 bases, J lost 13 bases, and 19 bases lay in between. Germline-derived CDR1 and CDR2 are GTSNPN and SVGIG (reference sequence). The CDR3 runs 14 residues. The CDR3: CAWSVGGGGNPQFF. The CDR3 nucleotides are TGTGCCTGGAGTGTTGGAGGGGGCGGGAATCCACAGTTCTTC.

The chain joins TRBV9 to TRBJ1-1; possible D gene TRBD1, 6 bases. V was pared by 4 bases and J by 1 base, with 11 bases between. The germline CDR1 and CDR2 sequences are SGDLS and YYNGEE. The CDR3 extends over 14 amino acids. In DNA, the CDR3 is TGTGCCAGCAGCCCCTCGACAGGGAACACTGAAGCTTTCTTT. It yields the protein CASSPSTGNTEAFF.

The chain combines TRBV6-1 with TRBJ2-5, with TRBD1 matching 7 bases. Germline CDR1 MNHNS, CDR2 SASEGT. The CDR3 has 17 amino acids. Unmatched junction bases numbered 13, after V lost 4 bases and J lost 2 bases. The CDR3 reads CASSVLLGRQGQETQYF. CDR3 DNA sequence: TGTGCCAGCAGTGTCTTACTTGGGCGACAGGGTCAAGAGACCCAGTACTTC.

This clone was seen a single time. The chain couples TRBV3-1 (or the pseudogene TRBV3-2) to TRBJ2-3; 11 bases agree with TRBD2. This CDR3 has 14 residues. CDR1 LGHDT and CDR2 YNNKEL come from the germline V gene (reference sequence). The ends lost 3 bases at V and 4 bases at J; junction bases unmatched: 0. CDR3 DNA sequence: TGTGCCAGCAGCCAGACTAGCGGGGCAGATACGCAGTATTTT. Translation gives CASSQTSGADTQYF.

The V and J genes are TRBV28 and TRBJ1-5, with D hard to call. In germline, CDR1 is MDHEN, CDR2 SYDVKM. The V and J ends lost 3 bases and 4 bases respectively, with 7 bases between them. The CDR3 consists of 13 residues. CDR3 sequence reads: CASSFLGNQPQHF. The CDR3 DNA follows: TGTGCCAGCAGTTTTTTGGGTAATCAGCCCCAGCATTTT.

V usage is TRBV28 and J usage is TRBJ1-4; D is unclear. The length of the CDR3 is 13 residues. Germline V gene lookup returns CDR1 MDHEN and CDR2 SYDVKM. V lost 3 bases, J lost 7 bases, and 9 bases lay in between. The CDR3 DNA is TGTGCCAGCAGTTTTGTGGGATTTGAAAAACTGTTTTTT. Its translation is CASSFVGFEKLFF.

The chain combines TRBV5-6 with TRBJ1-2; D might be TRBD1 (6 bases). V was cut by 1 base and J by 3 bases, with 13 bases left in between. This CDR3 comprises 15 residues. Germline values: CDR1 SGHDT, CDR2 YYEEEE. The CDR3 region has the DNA TGTGCCAGCAGCTTGTCCAGGACAGCCCACTATGGCTACACCTTC. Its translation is CASSLSRTAHYGYTF.